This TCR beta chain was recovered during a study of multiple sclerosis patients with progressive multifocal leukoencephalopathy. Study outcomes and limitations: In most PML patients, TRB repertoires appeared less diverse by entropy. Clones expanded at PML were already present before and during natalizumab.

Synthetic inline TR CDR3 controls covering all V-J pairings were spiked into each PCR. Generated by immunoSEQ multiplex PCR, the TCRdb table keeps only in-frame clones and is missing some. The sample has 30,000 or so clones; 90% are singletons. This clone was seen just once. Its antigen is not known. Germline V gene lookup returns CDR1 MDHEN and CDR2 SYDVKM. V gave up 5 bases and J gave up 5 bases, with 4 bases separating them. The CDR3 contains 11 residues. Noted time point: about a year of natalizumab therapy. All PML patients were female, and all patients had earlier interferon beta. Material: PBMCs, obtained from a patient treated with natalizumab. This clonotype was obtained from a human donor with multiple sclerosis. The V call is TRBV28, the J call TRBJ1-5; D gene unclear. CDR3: CASSTHQPQHF. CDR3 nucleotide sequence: TGTGCCAGCAGTACCCATCAGCCCCAGCATTTT.